These T cell receptor beta chains were read from a single sample in a study of CD8+ T cells in alopecia areata. Profiled with immunoSEQ multiplex PCR; TCRdb holds only in-frame clones, not every one. This sample yields around 300,000 clones, of which 60% are seen a single time; 0.8% to 1% belongs to the top ten. The source was CD4+ T cells sorted from blood, collected at roughly week 52, from a patient treated with tofacitinib. Receptor source: a human donor with alopecia areata. CDR3s include the opening cysteine and the closing phenylalanine or tryptophan. Fields, in order: J gene, D gene, V gene, clone size, CDR3 protein, CDR3 DNA. The D gene is left open where the match is weak. Clone size is shown for a subset of rows, as once, few, many or a class of expanded clone.

>TRBJ2-7|TRBD1|TRBV29-1|.
CSVRPGQGASYEQYF
TGCAGCGTCCGGCCGGGACAGGGGGCCTCCTACGAGCAGTACTTC
>TRBJ2-3|.|TRBV7-2|.
CAVYWGRITDTQYF
TGTGCCGTTTATTGGGGCAGGATCACAGATACGCAGTATTTT
>TRBJ1-5|TRBD1|TRBV7-9|.
CASSSGQGAVQPQHF
TGTGCCAGCAGCTCAGGACAGGGGGCGGTTCAGCCCCAGCATTTT
>TRBJ1-4|.|TRBV30|once
CAWTRNEKLFF
TGTGCCTGGACTCGGAATGAAAAACTGTTTTTT
>TRBJ2-5|.|TRBV20-1|.
CSAREWETQYF
TGCAGTGCTAGAGAATGGGAGACCCAGTACTTC
>TRBJ2-3|.|TRBV27|.
CASNLGVSTDTQYF
TGTGCCAGCAACCTGGGAGTGAGCACAGATACGCAGTATTTT
>TRBJ1-2|TRBD1|TRBV4-1|.
CASSQDTGGSYGYTF
TGCGCCAGCAGCCAAGATACAGGGGGAAGCTATGGCTACACCTTC
>TRBJ2-5|.|TRBV7-8|.
CASSLLAGRETQYF
TGTGCCAGCAGCTTATTGGCAGGGCGAGAGACCCAGTACTTC
>TRBJ2-7|.|TRBV18|few
CASSPSQSSYEQYF
TGTGCCAGCTCACCATCCCAGAGCTCCTACGAGCAGTACTTC
>TRBJ1-1|.|TRBV10-3|.
CAIRAPQGSAFF
TGTGCCATCAGAGCCCCACAGGGTTCAGCTTTCTTT
>TRBJ1-1|.|TRBV14|.
CASSLGAGNTEAFF
TGTGCCAGCAGCCTCGGGGCGGGGAACACTGAAGCTTTCTTT
>TRBJ2-3|TRBD2|TRBV7-9|.
CASSLGLAGTDTQYF
TGTGCCAGCAGCCTGGGACTAGCGGGCACAGATACGCAGTATTTT
>TRBJ1-5|.|TRBV4-1|few
CASSAAWGSNQPQHF
TGCGCCAGCAGCGCCGCCTGGGGAAGCAATCAGCCCCAGCATTTT
>TRBJ2-5|TRBD1|TRBV2|.
CASSEGQGRAQYF
TGTGCCAGCAGTGAGGGACAGGGTAGGGCCCAGTACTTC
>TRBJ2-7|.|TRBV30|.
CAWSPSREQYF
TGTGCCTGGAGCCCCTCCCGCGAGCAGTACTTC
>TRBJ2-7|.|TRBV5-1|.
CASSLRGVELEQYF
TGCGCCAGCAGCTTGAGAGGAGTTGAGCTCGAGCAGTACTTC
>TRBJ1-4|.|TRBV7-2|.
CASSANEKLFF
TGTGCCAGCAGTGCCAATGAAAAACTGTTTTTT
>TRBJ1-6|.|TRBV7-9|once
CASSLEGGVPSALHF
TGTGCCAGCAGCTTAGAGGGGGGAGTACCCTCAGCCCTCCACTTT
>TRBJ2-7|TRBD2|TRBV11-2|.
CASSTRLAGPYEQYF
TGTGCCAGCAGCACCAGACTAGCGGGGCCATACGAGCAGTACTTC
>TRBJ1-5|.|TRBV7-2|few
CASSSSTGTGQPQHF
TGTGCCAGCAGCAGTAGTACAGGGACTGGTCAGCCCCAGCATTTT
>TRBJ1-5|.|TRBV30|.
CAWSLTYYSNQPQHF
TGTGCCTGGAGCTTAACTTATTATAGCAATCAGCCCCAGCATTTT
>TRBJ2-7|.|TRBV2|.
CASSELLPGDEQYF
TGTGCCAGCAGTGAACTTTTACCAGGCGACGAGCAGTACTTC
>TRBJ1-1|.|TRBV30|.
CAWSVGPKVTEAFF
TGTGCCTGGAGTGTAGGCCCGAAAGTCACTGAAGCTTTCTTT
>TRBJ1-3|.|TRBV30|once
CAWAVGTSGNTIYF
TGTGCCTGGGCGGTTGGCACCTCTGGAAACACCATATATTTT
>TRBJ2-3|TRBD1|TRBV7-9|.
CASSRDRVGTDTQYF
TGTGCCAGCAGCCGCGACAGGGTCGGCACAGATACGCAGTATTTT
>TRBJ1-2|.|TRBV10-3|.
CAISESFSWDGYTF
TGTGCCATCAGTGAGTCTTTCTCCTGGGATGGCTACACCTTC
>TRBJ2-5|.|TRBV16|.
CASSQSGRREETQYF
TGTGCCAGCAGCCAATCTGGCAGACGCGAAGAGACCCAGTACTTC
>TRBJ1-2|.|TRBV6-6|.
CASSYVGEGYGYTF
TGTGCCAGCAGTTATGTGGGGGAGGGCTATGGCTACACCTTC
>TRBJ2-7|.|TRBV2|.
CASSEYGEQYF
TGTGCCAGCAGCGAATACGGAGAGCAGTACTTC
>TRBJ1-1|.|TRBV15|.
CATSRAYSEAFF
TGTGCCACCAGCAGAGCCTACTCTGAAGCTTTCTTT
>TRBJ1-2|.|TRBV7-9|few
CASSPGEGTSGYTF
TGTGCCAGCAGCCCCGGGGAGGGTACTTCTGGCTACACCTTC
>TRBJ1-2|.|TRBV4-3|once
CASSQGGAGIGYTF
TGCGCCAGCAGCCAAGGTGGTGCAGGGATTGGCTACACCTTC
>TRBJ1-1|TRBD1|TRBV11-1|.
CASSLPGQGRTEAFF
TGTGCCAGCAGCTTACCGGGACAGGGAAGGACTGAAGCTTTCTTT
>TRBJ2-1|.|TRBV29-1|.
CSGVRDPGNNEQFF
TGCAGCGGTGTCCGGGACCCAGGTAATAATGAGCAGTTCTTC
>TRBJ2-5|.|TRBV11-2|.
CASSLLRVPETQYF
TGTGCCAGCAGCTTACTCCGGGTCCCAGAGACCCAGTACTTC
>TRBJ2-7|.|TRBV19|.
CASSDGGSYEQYF
TGTGCCAGTAGTGACGGAGGATCCTACGAGCAGTACTTC
>TRBJ1-2|TRBD1|TRBV27|once
CASSQQGEYGYTF
TGTGCCAGCAGTCAACAGGGGGAATATGGCTACACCTTC
>TRBJ1-5|.|TRBV27|.
CASSQGWGINQPQHF
TGTGCCAGCAGTCAAGGTTGGGGAATCAATCAGCCCCAGCATTTT
>TRBJ2-1|.|TRBV11-2|few
CASSGAGEQFF
TGTGCCAGCAGCGGGGCCGGGGAGCAGTTCTTC
>TRBJ1-6|TRBD1|TRBV5-1|.
CASSPGQAYSPLHF
TGCGCCAGCAGCCCCGGACAGGCTTATTCACCCCTCCACTTT
>TRBJ1-1|.|TRBV2|.
CASLYVKGFEAFF
TGTGCCAGCCTTTACGTGAAGGGATTTGAAGCTTTCTTT
>TRBJ2-7|.|TRBV25-1|.
CASGDTISYEQYF
TGTGCCAGCGGCGACACAATCTCCTACGAGCAGTACTTC
>TRBJ2-3|TRBD2|TRBV30|once
CAWSVSPLAGGRDTQYF
TGTGCCTGGAGTGTGTCTCCACTAGCGGGGGGGCGAGATACGCAGTATTTT